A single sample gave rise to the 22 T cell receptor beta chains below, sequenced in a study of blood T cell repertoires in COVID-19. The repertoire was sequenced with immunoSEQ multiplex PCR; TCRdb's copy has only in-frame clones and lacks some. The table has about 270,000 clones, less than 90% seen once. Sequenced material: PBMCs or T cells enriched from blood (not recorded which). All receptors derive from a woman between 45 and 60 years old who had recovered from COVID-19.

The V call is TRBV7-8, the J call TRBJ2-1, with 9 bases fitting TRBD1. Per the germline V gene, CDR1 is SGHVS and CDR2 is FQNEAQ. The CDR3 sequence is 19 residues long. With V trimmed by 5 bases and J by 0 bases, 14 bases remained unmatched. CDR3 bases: TGTGCCAGCAGCATTTACAGGGGGCCCTATCTCAGCTCCTACAATGAGCAGTTCTTC. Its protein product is CASSIYRGPYLSSYNEQFF.

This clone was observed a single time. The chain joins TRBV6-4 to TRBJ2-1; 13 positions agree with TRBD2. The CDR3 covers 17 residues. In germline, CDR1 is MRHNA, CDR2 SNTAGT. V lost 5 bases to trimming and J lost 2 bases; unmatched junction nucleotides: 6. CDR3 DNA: TGTGCCAGCAGTCCCGGACTAGCGGGAGACACCTACAATGAGCAGTTCTTC. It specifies CASSPGLAGDTYNEQFF.

The CDR3, as DNA: TGTGCCAGCAGCCCCCCCGGGACTAGCGGGCGAAATGAGCAGTTCTTC. It translates to CASSPPGTSGRNEQFF. This chain links TRBV5-4 with TRBJ2-1, with 12 nucleotides matching TRBD2. V was pared by 4 bases and J by 7 bases, with 9 bases of the junction left unmatched. Germline V gene data show CDR1 as SGHNT and CDR2 as YYREEE (reference sequence). CDR3 length: 16 residues.

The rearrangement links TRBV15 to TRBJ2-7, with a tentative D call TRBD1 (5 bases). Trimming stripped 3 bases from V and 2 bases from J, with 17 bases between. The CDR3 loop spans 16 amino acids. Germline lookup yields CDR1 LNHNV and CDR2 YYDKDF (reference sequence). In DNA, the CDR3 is TGTGCCACCAGCAGCCGCAGGGCAAATAAACCCTACGAGCAGTACTTC. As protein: CATSSRRANKPYEQYF.

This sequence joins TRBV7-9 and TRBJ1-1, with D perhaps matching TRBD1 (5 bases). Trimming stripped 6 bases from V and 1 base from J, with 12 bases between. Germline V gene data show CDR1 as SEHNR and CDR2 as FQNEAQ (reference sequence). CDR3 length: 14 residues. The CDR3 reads CASRATAENTEAFF. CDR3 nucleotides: TGTGCCAGCAGGGCGACAGCTGAGAACACTGAAGCTTTCTTT.

The CDR3 bases are TGTGCCAGCAGCTTGATTCACGGTAGCGGGAGGTTAGAGACCCAGTACTTC. Translated: CASSLIHGSGRLETQYF. The chain recombines TRBV5-6 with TRBJ2-5; 10 bases map to TRBD2. The CDR3 is 17 amino acids. V trimming: 1 base; J trimming: 4 bases; junction bases outside the gene matches: 10. Germline V gene lookup returns CDR1 SGHDT and CDR2 YYEEEE.

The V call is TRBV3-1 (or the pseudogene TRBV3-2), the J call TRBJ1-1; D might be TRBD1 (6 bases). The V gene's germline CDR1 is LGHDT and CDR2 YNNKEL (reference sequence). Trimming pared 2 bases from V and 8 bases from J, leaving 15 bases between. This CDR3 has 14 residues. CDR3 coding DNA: TGTGCCAGCAGCCAACCACAGGGAGATCCCGAAGCTTTCTTT. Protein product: CASSQPQGDPEAFF.

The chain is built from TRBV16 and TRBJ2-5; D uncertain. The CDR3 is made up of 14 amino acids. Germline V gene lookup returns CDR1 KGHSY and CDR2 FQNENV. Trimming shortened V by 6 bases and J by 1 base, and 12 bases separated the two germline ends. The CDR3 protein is CASRPGLFQETQYF. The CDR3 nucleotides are TGTGCCAGCAGACCTGGGCTGTTCCAAGAGACCCAGTACTTC.

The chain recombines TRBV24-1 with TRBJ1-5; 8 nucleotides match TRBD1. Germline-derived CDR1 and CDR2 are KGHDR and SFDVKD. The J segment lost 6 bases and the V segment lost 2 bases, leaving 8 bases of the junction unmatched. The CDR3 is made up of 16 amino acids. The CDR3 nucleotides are TGTGCCACCAGTGATTCAAAACAGGGGGACCTTCAGCCCCAGCATTTT. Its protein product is CATSDSKQGDLQPQHF.

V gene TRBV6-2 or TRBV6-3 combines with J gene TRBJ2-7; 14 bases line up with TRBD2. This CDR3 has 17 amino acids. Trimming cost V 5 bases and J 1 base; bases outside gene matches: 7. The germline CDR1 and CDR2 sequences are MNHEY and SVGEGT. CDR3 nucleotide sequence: TGTGCCAGCAGTCCCGGGACTAGCGGGAGCTTGTCCTACGAGCAGTACTTC. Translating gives CASSPGTSGSLSYEQYF.

For the CDR3, the DNA is TGTGCCAGCAGCGAACTAGCGGGAGGGAGCACAGATACGCAGTATTTT. This translates into CASSELAGGSTDTQYF. The rearrangement uses TRBV7-9 and TRBJ2-3, with 13 bases identical to TRBD2. The CDR3 is 16 amino acids. Trimming at V came to 5 bases and at J to 0 bases, leaving 2 bases not matched to a gene. Per the germline V gene, CDR1 is SEHNR and CDR2 is FQNEAQ (reference sequence).

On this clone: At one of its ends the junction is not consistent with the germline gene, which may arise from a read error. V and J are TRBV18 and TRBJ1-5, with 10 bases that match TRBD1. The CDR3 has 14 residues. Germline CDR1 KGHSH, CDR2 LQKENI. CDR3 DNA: TGTGCCAGCTCAGGGGACAGGGGAAATCGGCCCCAGCATTTT. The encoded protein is CASSGDRGNRPQHF.

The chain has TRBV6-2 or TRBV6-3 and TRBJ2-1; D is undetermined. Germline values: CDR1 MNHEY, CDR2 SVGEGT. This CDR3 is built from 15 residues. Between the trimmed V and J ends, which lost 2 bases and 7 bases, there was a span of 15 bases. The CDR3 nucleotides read TGTGCCAGCAGTTACGCGGCGGTGCATGGTAATGAGCAGTTCTTC. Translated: CASSYAAVHGNEQFF.

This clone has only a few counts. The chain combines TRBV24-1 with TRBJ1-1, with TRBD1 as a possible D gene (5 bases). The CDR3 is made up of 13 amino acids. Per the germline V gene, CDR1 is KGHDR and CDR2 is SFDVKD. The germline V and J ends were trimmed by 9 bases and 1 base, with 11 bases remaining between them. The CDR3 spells CATSGRQNTEAFF. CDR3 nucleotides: TGTGCCACCTCAGGGAGGCAGAACACTGAAGCTTTCTTT.

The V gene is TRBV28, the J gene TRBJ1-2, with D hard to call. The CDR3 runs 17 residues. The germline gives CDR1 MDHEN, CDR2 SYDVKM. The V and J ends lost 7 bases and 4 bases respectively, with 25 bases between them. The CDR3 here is CASTSNGLGGSPYGYTF. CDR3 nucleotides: TGTGCCAGCACCTCAAACGGACTGGGAGGATCTCCCTATGGCTACACCTTC.

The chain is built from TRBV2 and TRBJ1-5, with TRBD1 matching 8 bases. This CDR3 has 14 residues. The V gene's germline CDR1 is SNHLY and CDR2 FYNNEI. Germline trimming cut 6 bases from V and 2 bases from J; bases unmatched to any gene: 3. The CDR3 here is CASRDREGNQPQHF. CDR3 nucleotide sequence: TGTGCCAGCAGGGACAGGGAGGGCAATCAGCCCCAGCATTTT.

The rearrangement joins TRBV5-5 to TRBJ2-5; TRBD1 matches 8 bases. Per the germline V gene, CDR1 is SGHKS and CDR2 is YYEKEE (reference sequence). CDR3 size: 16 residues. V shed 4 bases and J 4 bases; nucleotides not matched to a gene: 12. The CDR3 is CASSVGTGTGGETQYF. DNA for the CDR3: TGTGCCAGCAGCGTAGGCACCGGGACAGGAGGAGAGACCCAGTACTTC.

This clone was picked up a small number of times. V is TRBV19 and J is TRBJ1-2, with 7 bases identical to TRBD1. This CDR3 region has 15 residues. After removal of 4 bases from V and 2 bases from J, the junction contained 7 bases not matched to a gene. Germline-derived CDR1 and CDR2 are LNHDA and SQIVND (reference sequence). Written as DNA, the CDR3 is TGTGCCAGTAGTAAACATGACAGGGAAAACTATGGCTACACCTTC. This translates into CASSKHDRENYGYTF.

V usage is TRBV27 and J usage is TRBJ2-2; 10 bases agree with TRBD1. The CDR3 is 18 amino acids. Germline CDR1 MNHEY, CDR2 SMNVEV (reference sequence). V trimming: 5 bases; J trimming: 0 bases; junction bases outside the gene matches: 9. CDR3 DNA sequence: TGTGCCAGCAGTCGAGAAGCCGACAGGGGGCCGAACACCGGGGAGCTGTTTTTT. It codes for CASSREADRGPNTGELFF.

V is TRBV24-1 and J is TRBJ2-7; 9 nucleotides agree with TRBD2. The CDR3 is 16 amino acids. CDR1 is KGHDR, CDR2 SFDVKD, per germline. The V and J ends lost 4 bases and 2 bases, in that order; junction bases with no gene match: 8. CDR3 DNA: TGTGCCACCAGTGACCCCCGGACTAGCGAGACCTACGAGCAGTACTTC. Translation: CATSDPRTSETYEQYF.

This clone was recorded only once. The CDR3 sequence is CAWSVRRAEHEQYF. CDR3 sequence (DNA): TGTGCCTGGAGTGTACGCAGGGCCGAACACGAGCAGTACTTC. The rearrangement links TRBV30 to TRBJ2-7, with D maybe TRBD1 (5 bases). Germline lookup yields CDR1 GTSNPN and CDR2 SVGIG (reference sequence). This CDR3 contains 14 residues. Trimming removed 0 bases at V and 5 bases at J, with 14 bases between.

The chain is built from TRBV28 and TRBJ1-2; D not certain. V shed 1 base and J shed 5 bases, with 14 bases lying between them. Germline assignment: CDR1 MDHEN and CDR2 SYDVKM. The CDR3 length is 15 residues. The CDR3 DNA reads TGTGCCAGCAGTTTATTGCCCCAGCGATATTATGGCTACACCTTC. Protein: CASSLLPQRYYGYTF.